These 16 T cell receptor beta chains share one sample of origin, sequenced in a study of cytomegalovirus exposure and HLA in healthy donors. Primers: 60 Vbeta forward and 13 Jbeta reverse. Libraries were prepared by immunoSEQ multiplex PCR; TCRdb keeps only in-frame clonotypes and omits some of them. The repertoire holds around 100,000 clones, with 65% to 90% as singletons. The specimen sequenced was PBMCs. These receptors were obtained from a woman in her seventies in good health and CMV-seropositive.

This clone was seen a few times. V and J are TRBV15 and TRBJ2-7, with 10 bases fitting TRBD1. CDR3 length equals 15 residues. Germline CDR1 reads LNHNV; CDR2 reads YYDKDF (reference sequence). V gave up 2 bases and J gave up 3 bases; unmatched junction bases: 4. CDR3 amino acids: CATSRSRTGGYEQYF. CDR3 coding DNA: TGTGCCACCAGCAGATCTAGGACAGGGGGCTACGAGCAGTACTTC.

The V gene is TRBV15, the J gene TRBJ1-6; a possible D gene is TRBD1 (6 bases). V dropped 4 bases and J dropped 10 bases, with 17 bases sitting between them. CDR3 length equals 15 residues. The germline V gene encodes CDR1 LNHNV and CDR2 YYDKDF (reference sequence). DNA of the CDR3: TGTGCCACCAGCATCCGAGGGGGGGAAGGATCACCCCTCCACTTT. This gives the protein CATSIRGGEGSPLHF.

The J gene is TRBJ2-3, the V gene TRBV11-1; 11 bases align to TRBD2. Losses at the gene ends were 6 bases for V and 2 bases for J; bases not matched to a gene: 7. CDR3 size: 16 residues. Germline V gene data show CDR1 as SGHAT and CDR2 as FQDESV (reference sequence). CDR3 amino acids: CASSIIAGGITDTQYF. The CDR3, as DNA: TGTGCCAGCAGTATAATAGCGGGGGGGATCACAGATACGCAGTATTTT.

The genes are TRBV28 and TRBJ2-7; 7 bases map to TRBD1. CDR1 is MDHEN and CDR2 is SYDVKM in the germline V gene. Trimming took 6 bases from V and 4 from J; bases not matched to a gene: 12. The CDR3 is made up of 15 amino acids. CDR3 nucleotide sequence: TGTGCCAGCAGGCCGCAGGGGGTCGTAAGGTACGAGCAGTACTTC. Its protein is CASRPQGVVRYEQYF.

The J gene is TRBJ2-7, the V gene TRBV27, with D hard to call. Trimming cost V 3 bases and J 0 bases, with 12 bases left between them. Germline CDR1 is MNHEY and CDR2 is SMNVEV (reference sequence). This CDR3 spans 15 amino acids. Here the CDR3 reads CASSFSPSFSYEQYF. For the CDR3, the DNA is TGTGCCAGCAGTTTTTCCCCCTCTTTCTCCTACGAGCAGTACTTC.

V usage is TRBV19 and J usage is TRBJ1-5, with 7 nucleotides matching TRBD1. The CDR3 is made up of 15 amino acids. The V and J ends lost 3 bases and 7 bases, in that order; junction bases with no gene match: 9. Germline V lookup: CDR1 LNHDA, CDR2 SQIVND (reference sequence). CDR3 coding DNA: TGTGCCAGTAGTATGGTCAGGGGGAACCGGCAGCCCCAGCATTTT. Translated: CASSMVRGNRQPQHF.

The rearrangement joins TRBV20-1 to TRBJ2-5; D gene ambiguous. V was cut by 4 bases and J by 3 bases, with 3 bases left in between. The germline V gene has CDR1 DFQATT and CDR2 SNEGSKA (reference sequence). This CDR3 spans 10 amino acids. CDR3 in amino acids: CSAIKETQYF. In DNA form, the CDR3 reads TGCAGTGCTATAAAAGAGACCCAGTACTTC.

The chain has TRBV25-1 and TRBJ2-5, with a weak D call TRBD1 (5 bases). TRBJ2-7 explains the end of the DNA better; the J call may be wrong. From germline, CDR1 is MGHDK and CDR2 SYGVNS. The CDR3 is made up of 13 amino acids. CDR3 bases: TGTGCCAGCAGGGACACGATTAGTTACGAGCAGTACTTC. Translation gives CASRDTISYEQYF.

The chain joins TRBV29-1 to TRBJ1-1; D may be TRBD1 (6 bases). This CDR3 is built from 13 residues. The V gene's germline CDR1 is SQVTM and CDR2 ANQGSEA. V gave up 5 bases and J gave up 1 base, with 11 bases separating them. The CDR3 here is CSVNRAWNTEAFF. The CDR3 DNA is TGCAGCGTTAACAGGGCGTGGAACACTGAAGCTTTCTTT.

This clone was seen just once. CDR3 in amino acids: CASSPGGAERYNEQFF. The DNA for the CDR3 is TGTGCCAGCAGCCCGGGGGGGGCCGAAAGGTACAATGAGCAGTTCTTC. The genes are TRBV9 and TRBJ2-1; 8 nucleotides agree with TRBD2. Trimming took 4 bases from V and 4 from J; bases not matched to a gene: 10. Germline CDR1 reads SGDLS; CDR2 reads YYNGEE. The CDR3 extends over 16 amino acids.

V and J are TRBV19 and TRBJ1-2, with a tentative D call TRBD1 (5 bases). V was shortened by 6 bases and J by 7 bases, with 12 bases between the two germline ends. Germline V gives CDR1 LNHDA, CDR2 SQIVND (reference sequence). This CDR3 comprises 12 residues. CDR3 protein: CASRSRGGGYTF. Written as DNA, the CDR3 is TGTGCCAGTAGAAGTAGGGGCGGTGGCTACACCTTC.

The chain combines TRBV2 with TRBJ1-1; TRBD1 matches 8 bases. V shed 6 bases and J 5 bases; nucleotides not matched to a gene: 11. The CDR3 is 15 residues long. CDR1 and CDR2 from the germline V gene are SNHLY and FYNNEI. CDR3 region: CASRPIQGGRTEAFF. In DNA, the CDR3 is TGTGCCAGCAGGCCTATACAGGGGGGAAGGACTGAAGCTTTCTTT.

V gene TRBV30 combines with J gene TRBJ2-7; the D is unclear. V was cut by 2 bases and J by 2 bases, with 7 bases left in between. In germline, CDR1 is GTSNPN, CDR2 SVGIG (reference sequence). The CDR3 totals 12 residues. CDR3: CAWSPVAYEQYF. The CDR3 DNA sequence: TGTGCCTGGAGTCCGGTCGCCTACGAGCAGTACTTC.

The chain couples TRBV5-8 to TRBJ2-5; D gene ambiguous. The CDR3 runs to 14 residues. The germline V gene has CDR1 SGHTS and CDR2 YDEGEE. Trimming stripped 3 bases from V and 7 bases from J, with 16 bases between. As DNA, the CDR3 is TGTGCCAGCAGCTGGGCTGGCGAGAGTGGGACCCAGTACTTC. It specifies CASSWAGESGTQYF.

The rearrangement joins TRBV11-2 to TRBJ1-2; no definite D call. Trimming removed 2 bases from V and 7 bases from J, with 17 bases in between. The germline V gene has CDR1 SGHAT and CDR2 FQNNGV. The CDR3 is 15 residues long. The CDR3 loop reads CASSLFTTAGGGYTF. The CDR3 nucleotides are TGTGCCAGCAGCTTATTTACTACGGCAGGAGGTGGCTACACCTTC.

V gene TRBV6-5 combines with J gene TRBJ2-5, with D possibly being TRBD2 (6 bases). The CDR3 has 15 residues. Trimming took 4 bases from V and 11 from J, leaving 23 bases between them. Per the germline V gene, CDR1 is MNHEY and CDR2 is SVGAGI. CDR3 nucleotide sequence: TGTGCCAGCAGTTCCCAGATAAGGCCGACGGGAGAGCAGTACTTC. Amino acid sequence: CASSSQIRPTGEQYF.